This TCR beta chain is from a study of beta chain features in type 1 diabetes. Regarding the study as a whole: Insertions at VDJ junctions were less frequent in type 1 diabetes patients. These patients also deleted more nucleotides at the same junctions.

Sequenced material consisted of expressed TCRB transcripts (all of the isolated RNA was reverse transcribed). Libraries were prepared by immunoSEQ multiplex PCR; TCRdb keeps only in-frame clonotypes and omits some of them. Here the sample spans 150,000 to 200,000 clones, just over 9% being singletons. Looked up from germline, CDR1 is SGHTA and CDR2 is FQGNSA. The CDR3 length is 15 residues. The V end lost 4 bases, the J end lost 5 bases, and 17 bases lay between the germline ends. To note about this clone: Its antigen is as yet unknown.

Sequencing was done on a sample of central memory CD4+ T cells from blood. The clonotype was recovered from a woman aged 18-29 years in good health. This chain connects TRBV7-2 to TRBJ1-2; D remains ambiguous. The DNA of the CDR3 is TGTGCCAGCAGCTCACCAGTCCTCGGGAGGTATGGCTACACCTTC. Amino acids: CASSSPVLGRYGYTF. The whole variable domain, filled in from reference TRBV7-2 and TRBJ1-2, reads GAGVSQSPSNKVTEKGKDVELRCDPISGHTALYWYRQSLGQGLEFLIYFQGNSAPDKSGLPSDRFSAERTGGSVSTLTIQRTQQEDSAVYLCASSSPVLGRYGYTFGSGTRLTVV.